Here is one T cell receptor beta chain with its context. Its target is not known. These data are taken from a study of PD-L1 blockade in urothelial cancer. Overall study context: A median about 140,000 T cells were found in blood samples.

Libraries were prepared by immunoSEQ multiplex PCR; TCRdb keeps only in-frame clonotypes and omits some of them. The sample lists about 24,000 clones, around 88% seen once, with 2.5% to 3.5% in the top ten. Each patient supplied 1 to 8 pretreatment and on-treatment samples. Broader study findings: Durable benefit was linked to greater 3-week expansion of tumor-associated blood clones.

CDR1 and CDR2 from the germline V gene are MGHRA and YSYEKL. The trim removed 4 bases at V and 2 bases at J, leaving 8 bases unmatched. The CDR3 consists of 15 residues. This clonotype originated in a man in his fifties or sixties with urothelial cancer. The rearrangement links TRBV4-1 to TRBJ2-7; 7 bases fit TRBD1. The starting material was PBMCs, obtained around atezolizumab (anti-PD-L1) treatment. In nucleotides, the CDR3 is TGCGCCAGCAGCCCTGCTCGGGACAGCCCCTACGAGCAGTACTTC. It codes for CASSPARDSPYEQYF.